These 2 T cell receptor beta chains were all obtained from the same sample, sequenced in a study of T cells after yellow fever vaccination. TCRdb reprocessed the 5' RACE reads with MiXCR, giving one entry per CDR3 protein. The sample has under 250,000 distinct CDR3 sequences, about 3% seen once; the top ten hold under 3.5%. Sequencing was performed on CD4+ T cells sorted from PBMCs, taken 10 days after the yellow fever booster vaccination. The receptor source for this set is a man aged 18 to 30 who received the YFV17D yellow fever vaccine.

There are many counts of this clonotype. The chain joins TRBV20-1 to TRBJ2-7, with 10 nucleotides matching TRBD2. The germline V gene encodes CDR1 DFQATT and CDR2 SNEGSKA (reference sequence). The CDR3 consists of 14 residues. Losses at the gene ends were 2 bases for V and 0 bases for J; bases not matched to a gene: 1. CDR3 in DNA: TGCAGTGCTAGAAGCGGGGGGGCCTCCTACGAGCAGTACTTC. It is translated as CSARSGGASYEQYF.

The chain combines TRBV5-4 with TRBJ2-4; weak D call: TRBD2 (5 bases). The CDR3 extends over 13 amino acids. Germline CDR1 reads SGHNT; CDR2 reads YYREEE (reference sequence). The V and J ends lost 10 bases and 1 base respectively, with 12 bases between them. The chain's CDR3 is CAAGDTAKNIQYF. DNA of the CDR3: TGTGCCGCGGGTGACACGGCCAAAAACATTCAGTACTTC.